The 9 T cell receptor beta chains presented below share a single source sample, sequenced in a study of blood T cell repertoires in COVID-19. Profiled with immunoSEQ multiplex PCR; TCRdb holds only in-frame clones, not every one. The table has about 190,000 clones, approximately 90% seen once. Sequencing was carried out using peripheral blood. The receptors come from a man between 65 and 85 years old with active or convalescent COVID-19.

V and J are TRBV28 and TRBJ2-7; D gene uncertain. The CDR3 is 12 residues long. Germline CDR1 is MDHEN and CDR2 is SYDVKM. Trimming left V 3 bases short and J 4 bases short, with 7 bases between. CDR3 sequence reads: CASSLNGYEQYF. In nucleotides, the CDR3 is TGTGCCAGCAGTTTGAACGGGTACGAGCAGTACTTC.

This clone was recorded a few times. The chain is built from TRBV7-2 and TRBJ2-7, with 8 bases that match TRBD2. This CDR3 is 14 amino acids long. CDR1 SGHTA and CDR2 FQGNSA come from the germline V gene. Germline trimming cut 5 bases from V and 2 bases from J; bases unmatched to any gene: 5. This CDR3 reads CASSKTSGTYEQYF. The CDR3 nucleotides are TGTGCCAGCAGCAAAACTAGCGGTACCTACGAGCAGTACTTC.

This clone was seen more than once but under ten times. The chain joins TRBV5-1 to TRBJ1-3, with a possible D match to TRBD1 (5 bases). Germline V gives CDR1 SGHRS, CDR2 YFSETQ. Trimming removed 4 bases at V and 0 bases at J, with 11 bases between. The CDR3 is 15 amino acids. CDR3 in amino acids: CASSLGGTSGNTIYF. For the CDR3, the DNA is TGCGCCAGCAGCCTGGGCGGGACCTCTGGAAACACCATATATTTT.

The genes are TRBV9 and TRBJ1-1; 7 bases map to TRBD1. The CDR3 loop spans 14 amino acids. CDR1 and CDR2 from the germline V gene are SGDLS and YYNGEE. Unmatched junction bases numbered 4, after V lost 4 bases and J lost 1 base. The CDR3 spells CASSPYRGNTEAFF. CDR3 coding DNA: TGTGCCAGCAGCCCATACAGGGGGAACACTGAAGCTTTCTTT. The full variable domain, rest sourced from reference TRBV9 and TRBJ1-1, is DSGVTQTPKHLITATGQRVTLRCSPRSGDLSVYWYQQSLDQGLQFLIQYYNGEERAKGNILERFSAQQFPDLHSELNLSSLELGDSALYFCASSPYRGNTEAFFGQGTRLTVV.

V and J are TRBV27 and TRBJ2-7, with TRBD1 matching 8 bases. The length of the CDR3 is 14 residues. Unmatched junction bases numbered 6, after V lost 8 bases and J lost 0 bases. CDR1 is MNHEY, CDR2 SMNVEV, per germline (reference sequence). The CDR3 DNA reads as TGTGCCAGCCGGACAGGGACCCGCTCCTACGAGCAGTACTTC. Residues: CASRTGTRSYEQYF.

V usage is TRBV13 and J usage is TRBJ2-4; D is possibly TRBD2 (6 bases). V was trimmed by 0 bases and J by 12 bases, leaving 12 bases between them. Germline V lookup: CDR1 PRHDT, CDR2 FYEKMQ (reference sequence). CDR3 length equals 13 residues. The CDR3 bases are TGTGCCAGCAGCTTAGGCCTTAGCGGCGGTCAGTACTTC. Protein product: CASSLGLSGGQYF.

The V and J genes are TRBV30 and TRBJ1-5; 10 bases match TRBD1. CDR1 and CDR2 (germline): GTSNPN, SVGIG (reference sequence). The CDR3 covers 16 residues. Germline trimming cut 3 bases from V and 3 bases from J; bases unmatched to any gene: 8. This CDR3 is CAWSISGQGVNQPQHF. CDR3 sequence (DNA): TGTGCCTGGAGCATTAGTGGACAGGGGGTCAATCAGCCCCAGCATTTT.

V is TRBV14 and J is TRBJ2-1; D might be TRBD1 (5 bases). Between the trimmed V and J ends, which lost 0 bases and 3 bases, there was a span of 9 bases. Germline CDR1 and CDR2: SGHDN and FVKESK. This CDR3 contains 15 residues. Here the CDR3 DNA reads TGTGCCAGCAGCCAAGACTGGGGCGGCTACAATGAGCAGTTCTTC. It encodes CASSQDWGGYNEQFF.

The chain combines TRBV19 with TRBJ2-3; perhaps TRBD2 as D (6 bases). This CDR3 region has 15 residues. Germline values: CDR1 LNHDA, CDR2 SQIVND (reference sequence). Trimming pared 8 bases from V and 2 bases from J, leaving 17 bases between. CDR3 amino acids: CASRRLDWATDTQYF. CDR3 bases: TGTGCCAGTCGGAGACTAGATTGGGCCACAGATACGCAGTATTTT.